Each of the 6 T cell receptor beta chains below was sequenced from the same sample in a study of CD8+CD57+ T cells in acquired aplastic anemia. Genomic DNA templated the TCR beta VDJ and CDR3 profiling. TCRdb re-called the reads through MiXCR, storing one row per CDR3 protein. Among around 130,000 distinct CDR3 sequences listed, 45% to 60% were seen once. Patients chosen for sequencing had shown CD8+CD57+ cell expansion by flow cytometry. Sequencing was done on a sample of sorted CD4+, CD8+, or CD8+CD57+ T cells (not recorded which) from PBMCs. The source is a human donor with aplastic anemia.

In this sample, this clonotype turned up a few times. An end of the junction differs from the germline gene, which may be a read error. The chain combines TRBV15 with TRBJ2-2; D is undetermined. The CDR3 covers 12 residues. In germline, CDR1 is LNHNV, CDR2 YYDKDF (reference sequence). The CDR3 is CATSRPTRELFF. Written as DNA, the CDR3 is TGTGCCACCAGCAGACCCACCCGGGAGCTGTTTTTT.

This clonotype was seen a handful of times. The chain is built from TRBV2 and TRBJ1-1, with D unclear. V was shortened by 1 base and J by 3 bases, with 9 bases between the two germline ends. Germline V gene sequence: CDR1 SNHLY, CDR2 FYNNEI. The CDR3 has 14 residues. For the CDR3, the DNA is TGTGCCAGCAGTGAAGGAGGCAGATACACTGAAGCTTTCTTT. It yields the protein CASSEGGRYTEAFF.

The V gene is TRBV5-1, the J gene TRBJ1-5; D is ambiguous. The CDR3 has 13 residues. Between the trimmed V and J ends, which lost 4 bases and 5 bases, there was a span of 10 bases. The germline V gene encodes CDR1 SGHRS and CDR2 YFSETQ. The CDR3 nucleotides read TGCGCCAGCAGCCGAACGGGAGATCAGCCCCAGCATTTT. It yields the protein CASSRTGDQPQHF.

This clonotype was recorded a few times. The chain joins TRBV7-9 to TRBJ2-7, with D tentatively TRBD1 (6 bases). V shed 4 bases and J shed 6 bases, with 16 bases lying between them. The CDR3 covers 14 residues. Per germline, CDR1 SEHNR and CDR2 FQNEAQ (reference sequence). CDR3 coding DNA: TGTGCCAGCAGCTCCGTGGCTGGGGGCGGCGAGCAGTACTTC. Its protein product is CASSSVAGGGEQYF.

This clonotype has just a few counts. The rearrangement uses TRBV19 and TRBJ2-7; 8 bases line up with TRBD1. CDR3 length: 14 residues. Germline V gives CDR1 LNHDA, CDR2 SQIVND (reference sequence). The V segment lost 3 bases and the J segment 3 bases; nucleotides outside the gene matches: 4. The CDR3 sequence is CASSMGQALYEQYF. In DNA form, the CDR3 reads TGTGCCAGTAGTATGGGACAGGCGCTCTACGAGCAGTACTTC.

This clonotype has just one count. The rearrangement joins TRBV20-1 to TRBJ1-2; 10 bases are shared with TRBD1. Germline CDR1 and CDR2: DFQATT and SNEGSKA (reference sequence). This CDR3 has 13 amino acids. J gave up 1 base and V 5 bases, and 1 base lay outside the gene matches. CDR3 DNA sequence: TGCAGTGCTGGGACAGGGGATAACTATGGCTACACCTTC. Its protein product is CSAGTGDNYGYTF.